The 22 T cell receptor beta chains below come from one sample, sequenced in a study of T cells after somatic rescue of genetic block. Sequencing was performed with immunoSEQ multiplex PCR; in TCRdb, only in-frame clones are kept and a portion is missing. The table records tens of thousands of clones, 85% to 90% of them present only once. Sequenced: peripheral blood mononuclear cells (PBMCs). The receptors originated from a young woman.

This clone has just one count. The chain recombines TRBV6-1 with TRBJ2-7, with 9 bases that match TRBD2. The J segment lost 0 bases and the V segment lost 5 bases, leaving 2 bases of the junction unmatched. The CDR3 totals 14 residues. Germline loops: CDR1 MNHNS, CDR2 SASEGT. This CDR3 is CASSISGSSYEQYF. DNA for the CDR3: TGTGCCAGCAGTATTAGCGGGAGCTCCTACGAGCAGTACTTC.

This chain links TRBV5-1 with TRBJ1-4; a possible D gene is TRBD1 (6 bases). In germline, CDR1 is SGHRS, CDR2 YFSETQ. Trimming took off 0 bases at V and 3 bases at J, with 9 bases between the two ends. The CDR3 totals 15 residues. CDR3 coding DNA: TGCGCCAGCAGCTTGGAGACAGGAGCTAATGAAAAACTGTTTTTT. Its protein product is CASSLETGANEKLFF.

This chain links TRBV29-1 with TRBJ2-1; 8 nucleotides line up with TRBD2. Germline V gene lookup returns CDR1 SQVTM and CDR2 ANQGSEA. V was clipped by 7 bases and J by 2 bases; unmatched bases: 4. This CDR3 region has 13 residues. The CDR3: CSGGTRPYNEQFF. The CDR3 DNA reads as TGCAGCGGGGGGACTAGACCCTACAATGAGCAGTTCTTC.

This chain uses TRBV4-2 with TRBJ2-5; 7 bases align to TRBD2. This CDR3 has 20 residues. Per germline, CDR1 LGHNA and CDR2 YNFKEQ. V shed 2 bases, J shed 1 base, and the junction held 19 bases outside the gene matches. This CDR3 reads CASSQWGGVRALAVQETQYF. For the CDR3, the DNA is TGTGCCAGCAGCCAATGGGGGGGTGTTCGGGCGTTGGCGGTCCAAGAGACCCAGTACTTC.

This chain connects TRBV7-9 to TRBJ1-5; D uncertain. From germline, CDR1 is SEHNR and CDR2 FQNEAQ (reference sequence). Trimming stripped 2 bases from V and 7 bases from J, with 6 bases between. CDR3 length equals 12 residues. The CDR3 sequence is CASSLWQQPQHF. Written as DNA, the CDR3 is TGTGCCAGCAGCTTATGGCAACAGCCCCAGCATTTT.

CDR3: CASSSPAAGQETQYF. CDR3 DNA: TGTGCCAGCAGTTCGCCCGCGGCGGGACAAGAGACCCAGTACTTC. The chain combines TRBV28 with TRBJ2-5, with D possibly being TRBD2 (6 bases). The CDR3 extends over 15 amino acids. V was pared by 4 bases and J by 2 bases, with 14 bases between. From germline, CDR1 is MDHEN and CDR2 SYDVKM. The whole variable domain, remainder taken from reference TRBV28 and TRBJ2-5, is DVKVTQSSRYLVKRTGEKVFLECVQDMDHENMFWYRQDPGLGLRLIYFSYDVKMKEKGDIPEGYSVSREKKERFSLILESASTNQTSMYLCASSSPAAGQETQYFGPGTRLLVL.

The chain has TRBV2 and TRBJ2-5, with 9 bases matching TRBD2. This CDR3 is built from 13 residues. V lost 8 bases to trimming and J lost 5 bases; unmatched junction nucleotides: 6. Germline assignment: CDR1 SNHLY and CDR2 FYNNEI. CDR3 DNA sequence: TGTGCCAGCGGGGGACTAGCCCTGGAGACCCAGTACTTC. Translated, it gives CASGGLALETQYF. Variable domain in full (rest from reference TRBV2 and TRBJ2-5): EPEVTQTPSHQVTQMGQEVILRCVPISNHLYFYWYRQILGQKVEFLVSFYNNEISEKSEIFDDQFSVERPDGSNFTLKIRSTKLEDSAMYFCASGGLALETQYFGPGTRLLVL.

The chain employs TRBV7-2 and TRBJ2-1; 13 positions match TRBD2. Germline-derived CDR1 and CDR2 are SGHTA and FQGNSA. Unmatched junction bases numbered 7, after V lost 2 bases and J lost 9 bases. The CDR3 has 16 amino acids. As DNA, the CDR3 is TGTGCCAGCAGCTTATACGGGACTAGCGGGATTACTGAGCAGTTCTTC. Protein sequence: CASSLYGTSGITEQFF.

This clone appeared once. This rearrangement joins TRBV7-3 to TRBJ2-1; a possible D gene is TRBD2 (5 bases). CDR1 and CDR2 (germline): SGHTA, FQGTGA. With 6 bases removed from V and 2 bases from J, the gap between germline ends came to 17 bases. The CDR3 contains 16 residues. The CDR3 DNA is TGTGCCAGCAGTCGCCCTGGAGCGGATCCCTACAATGAGCAGTTCTTC. Amino acids: CASSRPGADPYNEQFF. Full variable domain (missing parts from reference TRBV7-3 and TRBJ2-1): GAGVSQTPSNKVTEKGKYVELRCDPISGHTALYWYRQSLGQGPEFLIYFQGTGAADDSGLPNDRFFAVRPEGSVSTLKIQRTERGDSAVYLCASSRPGADPYNEQFFGPGTRLTVL.

The V gene is TRBV5-8, the J gene TRBJ1-2; D is uncertain. Trimming left V 0 bases short and J 0 bases short, with 9 bases between. This CDR3 is built from 15 residues. Germline V gene lookup returns CDR1 SGHTS and CDR2 YDEGEE. In nucleotides, the CDR3 is TGTGCCAGCAGCTTGGACAGAGCAACTAACTATGGCTACACCTTC. Its protein is CASSLDRATNYGYTF.

This clone was picked up a small number of times. The V and J genes are TRBV20-1 and TRBJ1-1; D gene uncertain. With 6 bases removed from V and 2 bases from J, the gap between germline ends came to 4 bases. Germline CDR1 reads DFQATT; CDR2 reads SNEGSKA (reference sequence). There are 10 residues in the CDR3. CDR3 region: CSARNTEAFF. CDR3 bases: TGCAGTGCGAGAAACACTGAAGCTTTCTTT.

V gene TRBV19 combines with J gene TRBJ2-3; tentatively, D is TRBD2 (5 bases). This CDR3 spans 15 amino acids. Trimming pared 6 bases from V and 6 bases from J, leaving 19 bases between. Germline lookup yields CDR1 LNHDA and CDR2 SQIVND (reference sequence). CDR3 in DNA: TGTGCCAGTAGCCTAGGCCGGGGAAGGTTGGATACGCAGTATTTT. Protein: CASSLGRGRLDTQYF.

This rearrangement joins TRBV7-6 to TRBJ2-2, with D unresolved. Germline values: CDR1 SGHVS, CDR2 FNYEAQ. V lost 5 bases to trimming and J lost 4 bases, with 5 bases between them. The CDR3 is made up of 12 amino acids. In nucleotides, the CDR3 is TGTGCCAGCAGCCCTTCCACCGGGGAGCTGTTTTTT. It codes for CASSPSTGELFF.

The chain employs TRBV5-5 and TRBJ2-7; 9 nucleotides match TRBD1. The CDR3 consists of 17 residues. Trimming cost V 2 bases and J 9 bases; bases outside gene matches: 18. CDR1 SGHKS and CDR2 YYEKEE come from the germline V gene (reference sequence). The CDR3 is CASSLGTGTGLLTRQYF. In nucleotides, the CDR3 is TGTGCCAGCAGCTTAGGGACCGGGACAGGGCTCCTTACTCGGCAGTACTTC.

The chain employs TRBV6-1 and TRBJ1-2; D may be TRBD1 (5 bases). This CDR3 comprises 13 residues. Trimming took off 7 bases at V and 3 bases at J, with 12 bases between the two ends. Germline V gives CDR1 MNHNS, CDR2 SASEGT. CDR3 nucleotide sequence: TGTGCCAGCACCTCCGGCAGGGACTATGGCTACACCTTC. This sequence encodes CASTSGRDYGYTF.

The chain combines TRBV6-6 with TRBJ2-1, with 8 bases lining up with TRBD2. With 7 bases clipped from V and 3 bases from J, the junction kept 11 bases outside the gene matches. This CDR3 region has 16 residues. Germline-derived CDR1 and CDR2 are MNHNY and SVGAGI (reference sequence). DNA for the CDR3: TGTGCCAGCACCCCTAACGAGCGGGAGTACTACAATGAGCAGTTCTTC. It is translated as CASTPNEREYYNEQFF.

The V and J genes are TRBV19 and TRBJ1-5; D is ambiguous. This CDR3 comprises 14 residues. V lost 3 bases to trimming and J lost 5 bases, with 11 bases between them. Germline V gene data show CDR1 as LNHDA and CDR2 as SQIVND (reference sequence). The CDR3 coding sequence is TGTGCCAGTAGTATTGTCGCCGGGGATCAGCCCCAGCATTTT. It codes for CASSIVAGDQPQHF. The whole variable domain, remainder taken from reference TRBV19 and TRBJ1-5, is DGGITQSPKYLFRKEGQNVTLSCEQNLNHDAMYWYRQDPGQGLRLIYYSQIVNDFQKGDIAEGYSVSREKKESFPLTVTSAQKNPTAFYLCASSIVAGDQPQHFGDGTRLSIL.

This chain connects TRBV11-3 to TRBJ2-5; D is undetermined. Trimming left V 5 bases short and J 7 bases short, with 11 bases between. CDR3 size: 12 residues. Germline V CDR1 and CDR2: SGHNT, YENEEA. CDR3 protein: CASSRDGRTQYF. The CDR3 coding sequence is TGTGCCAGCAGCCGTGACGGTCGGACCCAGTACTTC.

V gene TRBV10-3 combines with J gene TRBJ1-2; no reliable D call. The ends were cut back, 8 bases at V and 4 bases at J, with 17 bases in the middle. The germline CDR1 and CDR2 sequences are ENHRY and SYGVKD. The CDR3 runs to 14 residues. For the CDR3, the DNA is TGTGCCATCGCGTCATGGACCTCGTCCTATGGCTACACCTTC. This translates into CAIASWTSSYGYTF.

The chain recombines TRBV4-2 with TRBJ2-7; TRBD2 might be the D (5 bases). Germline V lookup: CDR1 LGHNA, CDR2 YNFKEQ. CDR3 size: 14 residues. The ends were cut back, 1 base at V and 1 base at J, with 8 bases in the middle. The CDR3 DNA sequence: TGTGCCAGCAGCCAAGGGACTCAATCCTACGAGCAGTACTTC. Translating it yields CASSQGTQSYEQYF.

The chain links TRBV29-1 to TRBJ2-2; D remains unclear. V shed 5 bases and J shed 7 bases, with 14 bases lying between them. The CDR3 consists of 13 residues. Germline V lookup: CDR1 SQVTM, CDR2 ANQGSEA. CDR3 in DNA: TGCAGCGTTCCGGACCGTTCGGTCGGGGAGCTGTTTTTT. Encoded protein: CSVPDRSVGELFF.

The chain employs TRBV11-2 and TRBJ2-1; 8 nucleotides line up with TRBD2. The CDR3 totals 14 residues. The germline V gene encodes CDR1 SGHAT and CDR2 FQNNGV. V dropped 5 bases and J dropped 7; count of bases not matched to a gene: 7. The CDR3 region has the DNA TGTGCCAGCAGCGGACTTACTAGCGGAAATGAGCAGTTCTTC. As protein: CASSGLTSGNEQFF.